This T cell receptor beta chain was captured by sequencing in a study of human T cells and chemical hapten exposure. Study-level information: DPC (0.01%) was patch tested on the upper back and read at 6 days.

For the library, individual cDNA molecules each received unique molecular identifiers. TCRdb processed the RACE reads anew with MiXCR; each CDR3 protein has one entry. The repertoire holds 70,000 to 90,000 distinct CDR3 sequences, with about 9.4% as singletons. As for time point: patch test 2, 6 weeks after DPC sensitization. The treatment denotes: therapeutic diphenylcyclopropenone sensitization with weekly scalp DPC. Drawing of blood took place ahead of applying each patch test. Trimming cost V 0 bases and J 5 bases, with 13 bases left between them. CDR1 is MNHEY and CDR2 is SVGAGI in the germline V gene. The CDR3 consists of 15 residues. This clonotype was seen a few times.

Sequenced here: whole blood, sampled in connection with sensitization to the hapten diphenylcyclopropenone (DPC). This receptor was taken from a woman in her forties or fifties with alopecia areata. Some clones in this sample may be carry-over from other donors' samples. The V call is TRBV6-5, the J call TRBJ1-1, with D hard to call. The CDR3 nucleotides are TGTGCCAGCAGTTACTCCCCGGGTTCGAGTACTGAAGCTTTCTTT. Amino acid sequence: CASSYSPGSSTEAFF.